This TCR beta chain derives from a study of T cell changes during pregnancy in multiple sclerosis. Profiling relied on immunoSEQ multiplex PCR, and the TCRdb table lists in-frame clones only, not all of them. The sample consists of roughly 42,000 clones, around 93% of them appearing once. CDR1 and CDR2 from the germline V gene are SGHTA and FQGNSA. This CDR3 comprises 16 residues. Trimming cost V 5 bases and J 4 bases; bases outside gene matches: 10. Specimen: CD4+ T cells from peripheral blood mononuclear cells, collected before pregnancy. This sequence was found in a female donor with multiple sclerosis, enrolled in a pregnancy study. V is TRBV7-2 and J is TRBJ2-1; 8 positions agree with TRBD2. The CDR3 DNA sequence: TGTGCCAGCAGCGGACCCGGGGGGGCGGCGTACAATGAGCAGTTCTTC. Its protein product is CASSGPGGAAYNEQFF.